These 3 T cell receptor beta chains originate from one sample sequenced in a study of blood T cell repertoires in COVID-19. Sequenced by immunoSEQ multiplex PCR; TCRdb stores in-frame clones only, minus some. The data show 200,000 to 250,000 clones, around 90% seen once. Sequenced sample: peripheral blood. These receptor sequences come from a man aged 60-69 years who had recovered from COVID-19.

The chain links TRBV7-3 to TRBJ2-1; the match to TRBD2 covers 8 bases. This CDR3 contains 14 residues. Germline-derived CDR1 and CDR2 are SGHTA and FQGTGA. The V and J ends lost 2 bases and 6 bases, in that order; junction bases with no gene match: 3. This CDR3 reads CASSLSSGSNEQFF. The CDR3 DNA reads TGTGCCAGCAGCTTATCCAGCGGGAGCAATGAGCAGTTCTTC. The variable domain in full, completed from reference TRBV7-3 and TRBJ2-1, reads GAGVSQTPSNKVTEKGKYVELRCDPISGHTALYWYRQSLGQGPEFLIYFQGTGAADDSGLPNDRFFAVRPEGSVSTLKIQRTERGDSAVYLCASSLSSGSNEQFFGPGTRLTVL.

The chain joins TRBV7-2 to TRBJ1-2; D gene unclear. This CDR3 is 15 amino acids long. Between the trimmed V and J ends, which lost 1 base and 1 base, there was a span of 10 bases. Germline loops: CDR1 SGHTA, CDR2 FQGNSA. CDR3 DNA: TGTGCCAGCAGCTTAGGAGGACTCAATAACTATGGCTACACCTTC. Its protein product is CASSLGGLNNYGYTF.

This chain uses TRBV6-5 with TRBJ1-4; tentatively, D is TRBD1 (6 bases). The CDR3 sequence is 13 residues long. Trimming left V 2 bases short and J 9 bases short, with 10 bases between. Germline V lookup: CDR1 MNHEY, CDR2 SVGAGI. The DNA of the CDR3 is TGTGCCAGCAGTTACGATACAGGGAAAAAACTGTTTTTT. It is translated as CASSYDTGKKLFF.